A single sample is the source of the 15 T cell receptor beta chains below, sequenced in a study of blood T cell repertoires in COVID-19. Data came from immunoSEQ multiplex PCR; TCRdb stores just in-frame clones and leaves some out. In the table there are 150,000 to 200,000 clones, roughly 88% of which are singletons. Material: peripheral blood. These TCRs come from a man younger than 35 with COVID-19, enrolled during active disease.

The rearrangement joins TRBV5-4 to TRBJ2-7, with 7 bases matching TRBD1. Germline V gene data show CDR1 as SGHNT and CDR2 as YYREEE (reference sequence). With 4 bases clipped from V and 0 bases from J, the junction kept 4 bases outside the gene matches. The CDR3 is 14 residues long. Here the CDR3 DNA reads TGTGCCAGCAGCGGAAACAGGGGCTCCTACGAGCAGTACTTC. This gives the protein CASSGNRGSYEQYF.

The rearrangement joins TRBV19 to TRBJ2-7; D is perhaps TRBD1 (5 bases). Germline CDR1 is LNHDA and CDR2 is SQIVND (reference sequence). The length of the CDR3 is 15 residues. V lost 2 bases and J lost 1, with 12 bases in between. CDR3 DNA: TGTGCCAGTAGTATAAGAGCGCGACAGTCCTACGAGCAGTACTTC. It codes for CASSIRARQSYEQYF.

This chain joins TRBV5-1 and TRBJ2-7, with 7 bases matching TRBD1. Germline V gene lookup returns CDR1 SGHRS and CDR2 YFSETQ. The CDR3 spans 14 residues. Unmatched junction bases numbered 6, after V lost 0 bases and J lost 6 bases. Written as DNA, the CDR3 is TGCGCCAGCAGCTTGGCCCGGGCAGGGGGCGAGCAGTACTTC. This sequence encodes CASSLARAGGEQYF. Drawing the rest from reference TRBV5-1 and TRBJ2-7, the complete variable domain is KAGVTQTPRYLIKTRGQQVTLSCSPISGHRSVSWYQQTPGQGLQFLFEYFSETQRNKGNFPGRFSGRQFSNSRSEMNVSTLELGDSALYLCASSLARAGGEQYFGPGTRLTVT.

V is TRBV28 and J is TRBJ2-7; D gene unclear. This CDR3 region has 15 residues. Trimming stripped 7 bases from V and 5 bases from J, with 21 bases between. Germline lookup yields CDR1 MDHEN and CDR2 SYDVKM. CDR3 protein: CASIDLAAPNHEQYF. The CDR3, as DNA: TGTGCCAGCATCGATCTCGCGGCCCCTAACCACGAGCAGTACTTC.

The chain combines TRBV28 with TRBJ1-1; 9 positions agree with TRBD1. V dropped 6 bases and J dropped 5; count of bases not matched to a gene: 7. Germline CDR1 is MDHEN and CDR2 is SYDVKM. The length of the CDR3 is 14 residues. The chain's CDR3 is CASRGQGIWTEAFF. As DNA, the CDR3 is TGTGCCAGCAGGGGACAGGGCATATGGACTGAAGCTTTCTTT.

This rearrangement joins TRBV27 to TRBJ1-6; no clear D. Per the germline V gene, CDR1 is MNHEY and CDR2 is SMNVEV (reference sequence). CDR3 size: 15 residues. Trimming removed 6 bases at V and 0 bases at J, with 9 bases between. In DNA, the CDR3 is TGTGCCAGCAGACCGGCAGGCTCCTATAATTCACCCCTCCACTTT. Amino acids: CASRPAGSYNSPLHF.

In its sample, this clone was seen a few times. The CDR3 DNA is TGTGCCAGCGGTCTGACTAGTTACGAGCAGTACTTC. This codes for CASGLTSYEQYF. This chain links TRBV12-3 or TRBV12-4 with TRBJ2-7; TRBD2 might be the D (6 bases). The CDR3 consists of 12 residues. Trimming pared 8 bases from V and 4 bases from J, leaving 12 bases between.

The chain uses TRBV5-4 and TRBJ2-1; possible D gene TRBD2, 5 bases. V was cut by 3 bases and J by 7 bases, with 20 bases left in between. This CDR3 comprises 16 residues. Germline V gives CDR1 SGHNT, CDR2 YYREEE (reference sequence). The CDR3 DNA sequence: TGTGCCAGCAGCTCCCCCCGGGCTCATAGAGGGAATGAGCAGTTCTTC. It yields the protein CASSSPRAHRGNEQFF. Variable domain in full (rest from reference TRBV5-4 and TRBJ2-1): ETGVTQSPTHLIKTRGQQVTLRCSSQSGHNTVSWYQQALGQGPQFIFQYYREEENGRGNFPPRFSGLQFPNYSSELNVNALELDDSALYLCASSSPRAHRGNEQFFGPGTRLTVL.

The genes are TRBV5-6 and TRBJ2-2; 11 bases agree with TRBD2. V lost 4 bases to trimming and J lost 2 bases; unmatched junction nucleotides: 4. This CDR3 is 16 amino acids long. In germline, CDR1 is SGHDT, CDR2 YYEEEE. In DNA, the CDR3 is TGTGCCAGCAGCCGGGGACTAGCGGATAACACCGGGGAGCTGTTTTTT. Translated, it gives CASSRGLADNTGELFF. Supplemented by reference TRBV5-6 and TRBJ2-2, the full variable domain reads DAGVTQSPTHLIKTRGQQVTLRCSPKSGHDTVSWYQQALGQGPQFIFQYYEEEERQRGNFPDRFSGHQFPNYSSELNVNALLLGDSALYLCASSRGLADNTGELFFGEGSRLTVL.

The gene calls are TRBV28 and TRBJ2-2; D is possibly TRBD2 (5 bases). Per the germline V gene, CDR1 is MDHEN and CDR2 is SYDVKM. The CDR3 extends over 14 amino acids. Trimming left V 5 bases short and J 3 bases short, with 10 bases between. CDR3 nucleotide sequence: TGTGCCAGCAGTCGAGAGGGTTACACCGGGGAGCTGTTTTTT. Encoded protein: CASSREGYTGELFF.

CDR3 bases: TGCGCCAGCAGCCACGTACAGGGGGACTATGGCTACACCTTC. Translating it yields CASSHVQGDYGYTF. V usage is TRBV4-3 and J usage is TRBJ1-2; TRBD1 matches at 8 bases. The length of the CDR3 is 14 residues. J lost 3 bases, V lost 3 bases, and 3 bases had no gene match. Germline lookup yields CDR1 LGHNA and CDR2 YSLEER.

The chain couples TRBV5-6 to TRBJ2-3; 12 nucleotides align to TRBD2. Germline CDR1 reads SGHDT; CDR2 reads YYEEEE. J was trimmed by 4 bases and V by 4 bases; bases with no gene match: 10. This CDR3 has 17 residues. CDR3 region: CASSRRLAGDSADTQYF. As DNA, the CDR3 is TGTGCCAGCAGCCGAAGACTAGCGGGAGATTCGGCAGATACGCAGTATTTT.

The count of this clone is one. The gene calls are TRBV27 and TRBJ2-1; tentatively, D is TRBD1 (6 bases). Germline CDR1 reads MNHEY; CDR2 reads SMNVEV (reference sequence). This CDR3 spans 13 amino acids. Trimming stripped 8 bases from V and 8 bases from J, with 16 bases between. The DNA of the CDR3 is TGTGCCAGCCGACAGGCCCCCCTCCATGAGCAGTTCTTC. It encodes CASRQAPLHEQFF.

The chain recombines TRBV5-4 with TRBJ1-1; 11 bases agree with TRBD1. V was pared by 4 bases and J by 8 bases, with 4 bases of the junction left unmatched. This CDR3 is built from 13 residues. Germline V gene data show CDR1 as SGHNT and CDR2 as YYREEE (reference sequence). The CDR3 DNA is TGTGCCAGCAGCCGGGGACAGGGGGTGGAAGCTTTCTTT. Translated: CASSRGQGVEAFF.

This clone was found once. The genes are TRBV5-1 and TRBJ2-1; 9 positions match TRBD2. Germline CDR1 reads SGHRS; CDR2 reads YFSETQ. This CDR3 comprises 15 residues. V lost 4 bases to trimming and J lost 6 bases; unmatched junction nucleotides: 8. CDR3 nucleotide sequence: TGCGCCAGCAGCACGGGACTAGCACGGGTCAATGAGCAGTTCTTC. Translated, it gives CASSTGLARVNEQFF. Full variable domain (remainder filled in from reference TRBV5-1 and TRBJ2-1): KAGVTQTPRYLIKTRGQQVTLSCSPISGHRSVSWYQQTPGQGLQFLFEYFSETQRNKGNFPGRFSGRQFSNSRSEMNVSTLELGDSALYLCASSTGLARVNEQFFGPGTRLTVL.